The source of this T cell receptor beta chain is a study of shared clonotypes between healthy human individuals. The CDR3 consists of 14 residues. Trimming shortened V by 6 bases and J by 1 base, and 13 bases separated the two germline ends. The V gene's germline CDR1 is SGHAT and CDR2 FQNNGV. Original data processing: Without quality scores, immunoSEQ junctional reads could not be filtered like full-length reads. Libraries were prepared by immunoSEQ multiplex PCR; TCRdb keeps only in-frame clonotypes and omits some of them. The D gene and trimming were derived from the DNA, and the V and J assignments and clone size from that table. This sample yields about 1 million clones, of which around 75% are seen a single time; over 1.3% belongs to the top ten. This clone was counted a few times.

The sample consisted of memory CD4+ T cells sorted from blood. As for subset: CD45RA-negative fraction. This sequence joins TRBV11-2 and TRBJ2-7; D gene uncertain. The TCR comes from a man aged 18-30 years in good health. The CDR3 spells CASSLTLQSYEQYF. The DNA of the CDR3 is TGTGCCAGCAGTCTTACCTTACAGTCCTACGAGCAGTACTTC.